This T cell receptor beta chain was recorded in a study of post-analysis software for immune sequencing data. Study-level findings and limits: Relative to controls, patients had five TRBV segments at higher frequency, with TRBV5-6, TRBV5-1 and TRBV20-1 among these.

V trimming: 5 bases; J trimming: 6 bases; junction bases outside the gene matches: 7. The CDR3 extends over 14 amino acids. The germline CDR1 and CDR2 sequences are SGHVS and FQNEAQ. Every TCR beta cDNA library bore unique molecular identifiers. TCRdb independently ran MiXCR on the PCR reads; one entry per CDR3 protein. The data contain over 150,000 distinct CDR3 sequences, 30% of them singletons. Only a few counts were recorded for this clonotype. The antigen remains unidentified. The chain links TRBV7-8 to TRBJ2-1; 7 positions agree with TRBD2. The origin of this receptor is a girl between 10 and 17 years old with multiple sclerosis. Sample: blood. Written as DNA, the CDR3 is TGTGCCAGCAGCCGGCTAGCGGCGGGCAATGAGCAGTTCTTC. Its translation: CASSRLAAGNEQFF.